The present TCR beta chain was sequenced within a study of PD-1 blockade in classical Hodgkin lymphoma. Only one count was recorded for this clone. Its specificity is not known. Repertoires were generated with immunoSEQ multiplex PCR, while TCRdb's copy carries only in-frame clones and drops some. Among approximately 21,000 clones, around 83% were seen once, and the ten largest hold approximately 12%. From germline, CDR1 is SGHDT and CDR2 YYEEEE. CDR3 length: 14 residues. After removal of 0 bases from V and 6 bases from J, the junction contained 3 bases not matched to a gene. Regarding the study as a whole: Prior to therapy, complete responders displayed diversity much like that of newly diagnosed patients. Repertoires differed for reasons still undefined, possibly disease activity or prior therapy.

Indicated time point: cycle 4 day 1 (C4D1), after more than five weeks of nivolumab. Brentuximab vedotin exposure varied among the patients, all of whom had relapsed after autologous stem cell transplantation. The sequenced sample was peripheral blood mononuclear cells (PBMCs), obtained before the fourth cycle of nivolumab. The genes are TRBV5-6 and TRBJ2-7; 10 nucleotides line up with TRBD1. The source is a human donor with classical Hodgkin lymphoma. This CDR3 is CASSLGQGAAEQYF. In DNA, the CDR3 is TGTGCCAGCAGCTTGGGACAGGGGGCCGCCGAGCAGTACTTC.